Below are 7 T cell receptor beta chains sequenced from a single sample in a study of identical twins' blood T cells. Via MiXCR, TCRdb re-called the 5' RACE reads, giving one row per CDR3 protein. The profile shows 350,000 to 450,000 distinct CDR3 sequences, approximately 30% of them singletons. The source material was PBMCs. The receptors shown here come from a woman aged 18 to 55 in good health.

CDR3 loop: CASSELAGGLDEQFF. CDR3 bases: TGTGCCAGCAGTGAACTAGCGGGAGGGCTGGATGAGCAGTTCTTC. The V gene is TRBV6-5, the J gene TRBJ2-1; 13 bases line up with TRBD2. The V and J ends lost 5 bases and 8 bases, in that order; junction bases with no gene match: 6. The CDR3 consists of 15 residues. Germline V gives CDR1 MNHEY, CDR2 SVGAGI.

The sample holds a few counts of this clonotype. The chain uses TRBV2 and TRBJ1-2; D remains unclear. Per the germline V gene, CDR1 is SNHLY and CDR2 is FYNNEI. Deletions cut 7 bases from V and 2 bases from J, with 11 bases between. This CDR3 has 13 amino acids. In DNA, the CDR3 is TGTGCCAGCAAAGCCGGTGCCAACTATGGCTACACCTTC. Its protein is CASKAGANYGYTF.

This chain links TRBV20-1 with TRBJ1-1; maybe TRBD1 (6 bases). The ends were cut back, 4 bases at V and 1 base at J, with 16 bases in the middle. Germline-derived CDR1 and CDR2 are DFQATT and SNEGSKA (reference sequence). This CDR3 region has 15 residues. The CDR3 is CSAINRGQSNTEAFF. The CDR3 DNA reads as TGCAGTGCTATCAACCGGGGACAATCGAACACTGAAGCTTTCTTT.

The chain uses TRBV29-1 and TRBJ1-2; tentative D call: TRBD1 (6 bases). This CDR3 comprises 12 residues. The germline CDR1 and CDR2 sequences are SQVTM and ANQGSEA. Between the trimmed V and J ends, which lost 3 bases and 6 bases, there was a span of 11 bases. The CDR3 sequence is CSVDGQGNGYTF. The CDR3 DNA is TGCAGCGTTGATGGGCAGGGGAATGGCTACACCTTC.

The chain is built from TRBV7-9 and TRBJ2-1; a possible D gene is TRBD1 (5 bases). V shed 6 bases and J shed 5 bases, with 11 bases lying between them. Germline V CDR1 and CDR2: SEHNR, FQNEAQ (reference sequence). This CDR3 comprises 13 residues. The CDR3 coding sequence is TGTGCCAGCAGACTGACAGAAAACAATGAGCAGTTCTTC. This sequence encodes CASRLTENNEQFF.

This clonotype was recorded a few times. This sequence joins TRBV7-3 and TRBJ1-1, with 8 bases aligning to TRBD1. V gave up 6 bases and J gave up 1 base; unmatched junction bases: 7. The germline gives CDR1 SGHTA, CDR2 FQGTGA. This CDR3 spans 15 amino acids. The CDR3 DNA is TGTGCCAGCAGTCGTACAGGGGGGGCGAACACTGAAGCTTTCTTT. It translates to CASSRTGGANTEAFF.

The chain combines TRBV12-3 or TRBV12-4 with TRBJ2-7, with D tentatively TRBD1 (8 bases). Trimming removed 6 bases from V and 2 bases from J, with 17 bases in between. The CDR3 runs 15 residues. The CDR3 loop reads CASRKTGEGAYEQYF. The CDR3, as DNA: TGTGCCAGCAGAAAGACAGGGGAGGGTGCCTACGAGCAGTACTTC.